The rows below give T cell receptor beta chains drawn from one sample of a study of cytomegalovirus exposure and HLA in healthy donors. Measured with immunoSEQ multiplex PCR; TCRdb has only the in-frame clones, and not every one. The profile shows about 120,000 clones, roughly three fifths of them singletons. The sample taken for sequencing was PBMCs. The receptors shown here come from a woman in her thirties or forties in good health and CMV-seropositive. The CDR3 runs from the conserved cysteine through the conserved F or W. D genes are given only for firm matches.

d_gene: TRBD2
j_gene: TRBJ2-3
v_gene: TRBV6-1
CDR3aa: CASSEAVLLASSTDTQYF

d_gene: TRBD2
j_gene: TRBJ2-1
v_gene: TRBV6-1
CDR3aa: CASSEFAGGYNEQFF

d_gene: -
j_gene: TRBJ2-3
v_gene: TRBV7-2
CDR3aa: CASSFTGLPTDTQYF

d_gene: TRBD2
j_gene: TRBJ2-5
v_gene: TRBV6-1
CDR3aa: CASSESGRETQYF

d_gene: TRBD2
j_gene: TRBJ2-1
v_gene: TRBV6-1
CDR3aa: CATGEGMRNEQFF

d_gene: -
j_gene: TRBJ1-2
v_gene: TRBV6-1
CDR3aa: CASISGASLYGYTF

d_gene: -
j_gene: TRBJ1-3
v_gene: TRBV29-1
CDR3aa: CSVGGGGSGNTIYF

d_gene: -
j_gene: TRBJ2-3
v_gene: TRBV6-5
CDR3aa: CASSSSPGPHTDTQYF

d_gene: -
j_gene: TRBJ2-1
v_gene: TRBV5-1
CDR3aa: CASSLLSRQFF

d_gene: TRBD1
j_gene: TRBJ1-5
v_gene: TRBV7-9
CDR3aa: CASSSEGATQPQHF

d_gene: TRBD1
j_gene: TRBJ1-2
v_gene: TRBV7-3
CDR3aa: CASSVSGGSGYTF

d_gene: -
j_gene: TRBJ1-5
v_gene: TRBV12-5
CDR3aa: CASGLSVGLEGSQPQHF

d_gene: -
j_gene: TRBJ2-1
v_gene: TRBV19
CDR3aa: CASKREVSSYNEQFF

d_gene: -
j_gene: TRBJ1-1
v_gene: TRBV28
CDR3aa: CASSLSGVNTEAFF

d_gene: -
j_gene: TRBJ1-5
v_gene: TRBV6-5
CDR3aa: CAGSFNRDSNQPQHF

d_gene: -
j_gene: TRBJ2-7
v_gene: TRBV18
CDR3aa: CASSPEGGNYEQYF

d_gene: -
j_gene: TRBJ2-1
v_gene: TRBV11-3
CDR3aa: CASSLQGVGNEQFF

d_gene: TRBD2
j_gene: TRBJ2-1
v_gene: TRBV30
CDR3aa: CAWSPRLAGGSNEQFF

d_gene: TRBD2
j_gene: TRBJ2-7
v_gene: TRBV6-5
CDR3aa: CASSSTSGSYEQYF

d_gene: TRBD2
j_gene: TRBJ2-1
v_gene: TRBV7-3
CDR3aa: CASSLSAGGEQFF

d_gene: -
j_gene: TRBJ1-2
v_gene: TRBV6-6
CDR3aa: CASAYTQDSRSGYTF

d_gene: -
j_gene: TRBJ2-4
v_gene: TRBV7-9
CDR3aa: CASSLAGGNIQYF

d_gene: -
j_gene: TRBJ2-1
v_gene: TRBV5-4
CDR3aa: CASSSDSPNYNEQFF

d_gene: -
j_gene: TRBJ2-6
v_gene: TRBV14
CDR3aa: CASSLLGGANVLTF

d_gene: -
j_gene: TRBJ2-1
v_gene: TRBV10-3
CDR3aa: CAISEGPHEQFF

d_gene: TRBD2
j_gene: TRBJ2-2
v_gene: TRBV29-1
CDR3aa: CSAMSSGGATGELFF

d_gene: -
j_gene: TRBJ2-7
v_gene: TRBV6-6
CDR3aa: CASRRLGQVSSYEQYF

d_gene: -
j_gene: TRBJ2-3
v_gene: TRBV7-9
CDR3aa: CASRPERPYTQYF

d_gene: TRBD2
j_gene: TRBJ2-3
v_gene: TRBV6-6
CDR3aa: CASSYGLAGASDTQYF

d_gene: -
j_gene: TRBJ2-2
v_gene: TRBV4-2
CDR3aa: CASSQDLDTYTGELFF

d_gene: TRBD1
j_gene: TRBJ1-2
v_gene: TRBV5-5
CDR3aa: CASSSEGAPAYGYTF

d_gene: -
j_gene: TRBJ2-5
v_gene: TRBV2
CDR3aa: CASRADGQETQYF